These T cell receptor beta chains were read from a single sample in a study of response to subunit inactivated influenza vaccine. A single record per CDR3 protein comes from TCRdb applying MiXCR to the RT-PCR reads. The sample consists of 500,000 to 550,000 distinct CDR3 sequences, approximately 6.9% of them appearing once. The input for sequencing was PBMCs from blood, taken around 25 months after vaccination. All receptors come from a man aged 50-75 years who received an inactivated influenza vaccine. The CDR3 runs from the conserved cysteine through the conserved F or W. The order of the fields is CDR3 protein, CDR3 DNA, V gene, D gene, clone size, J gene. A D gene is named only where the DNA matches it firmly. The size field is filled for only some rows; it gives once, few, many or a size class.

CDR3aa: CSTSRDAFGETQYF
CDR3nt: TGCAGTACGTCCCGGGACGCCTTCGGGGAGACCCAGTACTTC
v_gene: TRBV20-1
d_gene: NA
abundance: few
j_gene: TRBJ2-5

CDR3aa: CASSLGRGLGYTF
CDR3nt: TGTGCCAGCAGCTTGGGCAGGGGGCTTGGCTACACCTTC
v_gene: TRBV7-9
d_gene: TRBD1
abundance: NA
j_gene: TRBJ1-2

CDR3aa: CASSWPGPNNEQYF
CDR3nt: TGCGCCAGCAGCTGGCCGGGGCCTAACAACGAGCAGTACTTC
v_gene: TRBV5-1
d_gene: NA
abundance: few
j_gene: TRBJ2-7

CDR3aa: CASSRWLGYNEQFF
CDR3nt: TGTGCCAGCAGTCGCTGGTTAGGGTACAATGAGCAGTTCTTC
v_gene: TRBV27
d_gene: NA
abundance: many
j_gene: TRBJ2-1

CDR3aa: CSAKGGGAAETQYF
CDR3nt: TGCAGTGCTAAAGGCGGGGGGGCCGCAGAGACCCAGTACTTC
v_gene: TRBV20-1
d_gene: TRBD2
abundance: many
j_gene: TRBJ2-5

CDR3aa: CASSLLAGRHEQFF
CDR3nt: TGTGCCAGCAGTTTACTGGCAGGGAGGCATGAGCAGTTCTTC
v_gene: TRBV27
d_gene: NA
abundance: NA
j_gene: TRBJ2-1

CDR3aa: CASSQSERGEQFF
CDR3nt: TGCGCCAGCAGCCAGTCGGAGAGGGGTGAGCAGTTCTTC
v_gene: TRBV4-3
d_gene: NA
abundance: few
j_gene: TRBJ2-1

CDR3aa: CASSLSVASTDTQYF
CDR3nt: TGCGCCAGCAGCTTGTCTGTAGCGAGCACAGATACGCAGTATTTT
v_gene: TRBV5-1
d_gene: NA
abundance: few
j_gene: TRBJ2-3

CDR3aa: CIALEERNYGYTF
CDR3nt: TGCATCGCCCTCGAGGAGCGCAACTATGGCTACACCTTC
v_gene: TRBV20-1
d_gene: NA
abundance: few
j_gene: TRBJ1-2

CDR3aa: CASSPSGTTETQYF
CDR3nt: TGTGCCAGCAGTCCTTCCGGGACTACTGAGACCCAGTACTTC
v_gene: TRBV3-1
d_gene: TRBD2
abundance: few
j_gene: TRBJ2-5

CDR3aa: CASSLSRTSLGYF
CDR3nt: TGTGCCAGCAGTTTATCGAGGACTAGCCTAGGGTACTTC
v_gene: TRBV28
d_gene: TRBD2
abundance: NA
j_gene: TRBJ2-5

CDR3aa: CASSSDRGRDIQYF
CDR3nt: TGTGCCAGCAGCTCTGACAGGGGGCGAGACATTCAGTACTTC
v_gene: TRBV7-8
d_gene: TRBD1
abundance: NA
j_gene: TRBJ2-4

CDR3aa: CASSPLGREGSDTQYF
CDR3nt: TGTGCCAGCAGCCCACTTGGGCGGGAGGGCTCAGATACGCAGTATTTT
v_gene: TRBV28
d_gene: TRBD2
abundance: few
j_gene: TRBJ2-3

CDR3aa: CASSPDRSGKLFF
CDR3nt: TGTGCCAGCAGCCCGGACCGGAGTGGGAAACTGTTTTTT
v_gene: TRBV7-8
d_gene: NA
abundance: NA
j_gene: TRBJ1-4

CDR3aa: CASSLGSARNTQYF
CDR3nt: TGCGCCAGCAGCTTAGGTTCCGCCCGGAATACGCAGTATTTT
v_gene: TRBV5-1
d_gene: NA
abundance: few
j_gene: TRBJ2-3

CDR3aa: CSARLRETGVYNEQFF
CDR3nt: TGCAGTGCTCGACTAAGGGAGACAGGGGTGTACAATGAGCAGTTCTTC
v_gene: TRBV20-1
d_gene: TRBD1
abundance: few
j_gene: TRBJ2-1

CDR3aa: CSARVGSGADTQYF
CDR3nt: TGCAGTGCTAGAGTGGGCAGTGGGGCAGATACGCAGTATTTT
v_gene: TRBV20-1
d_gene: NA
abundance: few
j_gene: TRBJ2-3

CDR3aa: CASSQRAGGATKNIQYF
CDR3nt: TGTGCCAGCAGCCAGAGGGCAGGGGGCGCAACCAAAAACATTCAGTACTTC
v_gene: TRBV5-6
d_gene: TRBD1
abundance: few
j_gene: TRBJ2-4

CDR3aa: CSASVTRQETQYF
CDR3nt: TGCAGTGCTAGCGTTACAAGACAAGAGACCCAGTACTTC
v_gene: TRBV20-1
d_gene: NA
abundance: many
j_gene: TRBJ2-5

CDR3aa: CASSLDRDYEQYF
CDR3nt: TGTGCCAGCAGCTTAGACAGGGACTACGAGCAGTACTTC
v_gene: TRBV5-1
d_gene: TRBD1
abundance: many
j_gene: TRBJ2-7

CDR3aa: CATSNKGLAFRGETQYF
CDR3nt: TGTGCCACCAGCAACAAGGGACTAGCATTTCGTGGGGAGACCCAGTACTTC
v_gene: TRBV15
d_gene: TRBD2
abundance: few
j_gene: TRBJ2-5

CDR3aa: CASSVRERDTQYF
CDR3nt: TGTGCCAGTAGTGTCCGGGAACGGGATACGCAGTATTTT
v_gene: TRBV19
d_gene: NA
abundance: NA
j_gene: TRBJ2-3

CDR3aa: CARSFGRNQPQHF
CDR3nt: TGTGCCAGAAGTTTTGGGCGCAATCAGCCCCAGCATTTT
v_gene: TRBV27
d_gene: NA
abundance: NA
j_gene: TRBJ1-5

CDR3aa: CASSLSAREYGYTF
CDR3nt: TGTGCCAGCAGTTTAAGCGCCAGGGAGTATGGCTACACCTTC
v_gene: TRBV28
d_gene: NA
abundance: few
j_gene: TRBJ1-2

CDR3aa: CASSAHDRGSYNEQFF
CDR3nt: TGTGCCAGCAGCGCCCACGACAGGGGCTCCTACAATGAGCAGTTCTTC
v_gene: TRBV6-1
d_gene: TRBD1
abundance: many
j_gene: TRBJ2-1

CDR3aa: CASTPYFGQVGNNEQFF
CDR3nt: TGTGCCAGCACTCCGTACTTCGGGCAGGTGGGCAACAATGAGCAGTTCTTC
v_gene: TRBV27
d_gene: NA
abundance: many
j_gene: TRBJ2-1

CDR3aa: CASSFRTSSYTDTQYF
CDR3nt: TGCGCCAGCAGCTTTAGGACTAGCAGTTACACAGATACGCAGTATTTT
v_gene: TRBV5-1
d_gene: TRBD2
abundance: many
j_gene: TRBJ2-3

CDR3aa: CATSRDRVLYEQYF
CDR3nt: TGTGCCACCAGCAGGGACAGGGTTCTCTACGAGCAGTACTTC
v_gene: TRBV15
d_gene: TRBD1
abundance: few
j_gene: TRBJ2-7

CDR3aa: CASSPWGLGTSGAVSTDTQYF
CDR3nt: TGTGCCAGCAGCCCTTGGGGCCTCGGGACTAGCGGGGCGGTTAGCACAGATACGCAGTATTTT
v_gene: TRBV11-2
d_gene: TRBD2
abundance: NA
j_gene: TRBJ2-3

CDR3aa: CASRQGDNSPLHF
CDR3nt: TGTGCCAGCCGACAGGGGGATAATTCACCCCTCCACTTT
v_gene: TRBV14
d_gene: TRBD1
abundance: NA
j_gene: TRBJ1-6

CDR3aa: CASSPGPGDLRGQYF
CDR3nt: TGTGCCAGCAGCCCAGGACCGGGAGATCTACGAGGGCAGTACTTC
v_gene: TRBV11-2
d_gene: NA
abundance: few
j_gene: TRBJ2-7

CDR3aa: CASSQARDGGFYGYTF
CDR3nt: TGCGCCAGCAGCCAAGCCCGGGACGGTGGGTTCTATGGCTACACCTTC
v_gene: TRBV4-3
d_gene: NA
abundance: NA
j_gene: TRBJ1-2

CDR3aa: CASSTGTGGWQPQHF
CDR3nt: TGCGCCAGCAGCACCGGGACAGGGGGATGGCAGCCCCAGCATTTT
v_gene: TRBV4-3
d_gene: TRBD1
abundance: few
j_gene: TRBJ1-5

CDR3aa: CASSSFGNTYEQYF
CDR3nt: TGTGCCAGCAGCTCTTTTGGAAACACCTACGAGCAGTACTTC
v_gene: TRBV3-1
d_gene: NA
abundance: many
j_gene: TRBJ2-7

CDR3aa: CASSRGTSVSRDTQYF
CDR3nt: TGCGCCAGCAGCCGAGGGACTAGCGTGTCGAGAGATACGCAGTATTTT
v_gene: TRBV5-1
d_gene: TRBD2
abundance: many
j_gene: TRBJ2-3

CDR3aa: CASSQRGGREQFF
CDR3nt: TGTGCCAGCAGCCAAAGGGGGGGGCGTGAGCAGTTCTTC
v_gene: TRBV7-9
d_gene: NA
abundance: NA
j_gene: TRBJ2-1

CDR3aa: CASSLGSSAVNEQFF
CDR3nt: TGTGCCAGCAGTTTAGGTAGTAGCGCAGTTAATGAGCAGTTCTTC
v_gene: TRBV28
d_gene: NA
abundance: few
j_gene: TRBJ2-1

CDR3aa: CAWSPLSADTQYF
CDR3nt: TGTGCCTGGAGTCCACTTTCGGCGGATACGCAGTATTTT
v_gene: TRBV30
d_gene: NA
abundance: NA
j_gene: TRBJ2-3

CDR3aa: CASSLGSGTYEQYF
CDR3nt: TGTGCCAGCAGCTTAGGCTCAGGGACCTACGAGCAGTACTTC
v_gene: TRBV11-2
d_gene: NA
abundance: many
j_gene: TRBJ2-7

CDR3aa: CASSFGVSEGDNEQFF
CDR3nt: TGTGCCAGCAGTTTTGGTGTGTCCGAGGGGGACAATGAGCAGTTCTTC
v_gene: TRBV27
d_gene: NA
abundance: NA
j_gene: TRBJ2-1

CDR3aa: CASSLFTSGRRNEQYF
CDR3nt: TGTGCCAGCAGCTTATTTACTAGCGGGAGGCGAAACGAGCAGTACTTC
v_gene: TRBV13
d_gene: TRBD2
abundance: many
j_gene: TRBJ2-7

CDR3aa: CASSSTQGAFYEQYF
CDR3nt: TGCGCCAGCAGCAGTACACAGGGGGCATTCTACGAGCAGTACTTC
v_gene: TRBV5-1
d_gene: TRBD1
abundance: NA
j_gene: TRBJ2-7

CDR3aa: CASARTGGNTGELFF
CDR3nt: TGTGCCAGCGCGAGGACAGGGGGTAACACCGGGGAGCTGTTTTTT
v_gene: TRBV2
d_gene: TRBD1
abundance: NA
j_gene: TRBJ2-2

CDR3aa: CSAGQGAGTEAFF
CDR3nt: TGCAGTGCGGGACAGGGGGCGGGCACTGAAGCTTTCTTT
v_gene: TRBV20-1
d_gene: TRBD1
abundance: NA
j_gene: TRBJ1-1

CDR3aa: CSASGLAATVDTQYF
CDR3nt: TGCAGTGCTTCGGGACTAGCGGCTACAGTGGATACGCAGTATTTT
v_gene: TRBV20-1
d_gene: TRBD2
abundance: NA
j_gene: TRBJ2-3

CDR3aa: CASRLQGQAIVGAFF
CDR3nt: TGTGCCAGCAGATTACAGGGACAGGCAATAGTGGGAGCTTTCTTT
v_gene: TRBV6-5
d_gene: TRBD1
abundance: NA
j_gene: TRBJ1-1

CDR3aa: CASSPNADSYEQYF
CDR3nt: TGTGCCAGCTCACCCAATGCGGATTCCTACGAGCAGTACTTC
v_gene: TRBV18
d_gene: NA
abundance: many
j_gene: TRBJ2-7

CDR3aa: CASRPGLAGTYEQYF
CDR3nt: TGTGCCAGCAGGCCAGGACTAGCGGGGACCTACGAGCAGTACTTC
v_gene: TRBV7-2
d_gene: TRBD2
abundance: NA
j_gene: TRBJ2-7

CDR3aa: CASSQGLAGVARYEQYF
CDR3nt: TGTGCCAGCAGCCAAGGACTAGCGGGAGTAGCGCGCTACGAGCAGTACTTC
v_gene: TRBV4-2
d_gene: TRBD2
abundance: NA
j_gene: TRBJ2-7

CDR3aa: CSGGLAGGLDTQYF
CDR3nt: TGCAGTGGGGGACTAGCGGGGGGGCTGGATACGCAGTATTTT
v_gene: TRBV20-1
d_gene: TRBD2
abundance: few
j_gene: TRBJ2-3